Sequencing of this T cell receptor (beta chain) was carried out in a study of cytomegalovirus exposure and HLA in healthy donors. Study-level findings and limits: Later examination showed HLA-associated TCR beta chains had greater clonal expansion than equally common others. After further analysis at a later stage, 16,951 TCR beta sequences were associated with HLA alleles at 0.05 false discovery rate. For cytomegalovirus status, the classifier reportedly gave diagnoses with high specificity and sensitivity. In all likelihood, a cluster of highly shared sequence variants was a sequencing artifact.

In germline, CDR1 is MNHEY, CDR2 SVGAGI. Trimming stripped 7 bases from V and 2 bases from J, with 14 bases between. This CDR3 is 15 amino acids long. Regarding this clone: Its antigen is currently unknown.

Amplification used 60 Vbeta primers and 13 Jbeta primers. Repertoires were generated with immunoSEQ multiplex PCR, while TCRdb's copy carries only in-frame clones and drops some. There are 90,000 to 120,000 clones in the sample; 77% occur only once, and approximately 4.5% lies in the top ten. V is TRBV6-5 and J is TRBJ2-2; possible D gene TRBD1, 6 bases. The sequencing sample was made of PBMCs. The receptor was derived from a male donor in good health and CMV-seronegative. The CDR3 DNA follows: TGTGCCAGCACCACCCGGACAGAAAACACCGGGGAGCTGTTTTTT. Encoded protein: CASTTRTENTGELFF.